The rows below give T cell receptor beta chains drawn from one sample of a study of cytomegalovirus exposure and HLA in healthy donors. Data came from immunoSEQ multiplex PCR; TCRdb stores just in-frame clones and leaves some out. The repertoire holds 100,000 to 150,000 clones, with 89% as singletons. What was sequenced was PBMCs. These receptors were collected from a woman under 30 in good health and CMV-seronegative. Each CDR3 is given with its conserved first and last residue. Fields, in order: J gene, CDR3 length, V gene, clone size, D gene, CDR3 DNA, CDR3 protein. A D gene is named only where the DNA matches it firmly. Not every row has a clone size; where given, it reads once, few, many or a size class.

>TRBJ1-2|14|TRBV10-3|few|-
TGTGCCATCAGTGACGCGGGGACCGGCTATGGCTACACCTTC
CAISDAGTGYGYTF
>TRBJ2-1|11|TRBV7-9|-|-
TGTGCCAGCAGCTGGAGCAATGAGCAGTTCTTC
CASSWSNEQFF
>TRBJ2-5|13|TRBV7-2|once|-
TGTGCCAGCAGCTTAGACAGGGAAGAGACCCAGTACTTC
CASSLDREETQYF
>TRBJ2-7|14|TRBV4-1|-|-
TGCGCCAGCAGCCAAGACCCGGTTACCTACGAGCAGTACTTC
CASSQDPVTYEQYF
>TRBJ2-7|13|TRBV29-1|-|TRBD2
TGCAGCGTTGTGTGGGGACTAGGGCGCGAGCAGTACTTC
CSVVWGLGREQYF
>TRBJ2-1|14|TRBV9|-|-
TGTGCCAGCAGCGTACGGGACACAGGTGGTGAGCAGTTCTTC
CASSVRDTGGEQFF
>TRBJ2-1|12|TRBV30|-|-
TGTGCCTGGAGTTGGAGGTATAATGAGCAGTTCTTC
CAWSWRYNEQFF
>TRBJ1-5|15|TRBV12-5|once|-
TGTGCTAGTGGTTTGGTACCCGAGGATGGGCAGCCCCAGCATTTT
CASGLVPEDGQPQHF
>TRBJ2-1|16|TRBV7-9|-|TRBD1
TGTGCCAGCAGTCACAAGGACAGGACGCTGGGCAATGAGCAGTTCTTC
CASSHKDRTLGNEQFF
>TRBJ1-1|15|TRBV6-5|-|TRBD1
TGTGCCAGCAGCTTTGACAGGGGGAGGGACACTGAAGCTTTCTTT
CASSFDRGRDTEAFF
>TRBJ1-2|13|TRBV5-1|-|TRBD1
TGCGCCAGCAGCTCGGGACAGGACTATGGCTACACCTTC
CASSSGQDYGYTF
>TRBJ2-7|13|TRBV4-1|-|-
TGCGCCAGCAGCCATCCCGACACCGCCGAGCAGTACTTC
CASSHPDTAEQYF
>TRBJ1-2|14|TRBV5-1|-|-
TGCGCCAGCAGCTTGGACAGGGTTCCCTATGGCTACACCTTC
CASSLDRVPYGYTF
>TRBJ2-7|15|TRBV7-9|-|TRBD2
TGTGCCAGCAGCCTGACTAGCGGGAGTAGGAACGAGCAGTACTTC
CASSLTSGSRNEQYF
>TRBJ2-3|16|TRBV9|-|TRBD2
TGTGCCAGCAGCGGCACTAGCGGGAGGTACACAGATACGCAGTATTTT
CASSGTSGRYTDTQYF
>TRBJ1-2|13|TRBV5-4|-|-
TGTGCCAGCAGGTACACAGGGAAGGGAGGCTACACCTTC
CASRYTGKGGYTF
>TRBJ2-7|16|TRBV11-2|-|-
TGTGCCAGCAGCTTAGATATTATCGAGAGTTTATACGAGCAGTACTTC
CASSLDIIESLYEQYF
>TRBJ1-4|15|TRBV6-5|-|-
TGTGCCAGCAGTCCACAAGACAGATTTAATGAAAAACTGTTTTTT
CASSPQDRFNEKLFF
>TRBJ2-2|18|TRBV4-1|-|TRBD2
TGCGCCAGCAGCCAAAGGACTAGCGGGAGATCGAAGACCGGGGAGCTGTTTTTT
CASSQRTSGRSKTGELFF
>TRBJ1-2|12|TRBV29-1|-|-
TGCAGCGTTGAGTCAGGGAACTATGGCTACACCTTC
CSVESGNYGYTF
>TRBJ2-7|13|TRBV30|-|-
TGTGCCTGGAGTCTACAGAGCTCCTACGAGCAGTACTTC
CAWSLQSSYEQYF
>TRBJ2-4|16|TRBV9|-|TRBD2
TGTGCCAGCAGCGCCGGACTAGCGGGAGGCGAAAACATTCAGTACTTC
CASSAGLAGGENIQYF
>TRBJ2-3|15|TRBV4-2|once|-
TGTGCCAGCAGCCAAGATGGGCTCATCACAGATACGCAGTATTTT
CASSQDGLITDTQYF
>TRBJ2-3|11|TRBV29-1|-|-
TGCAGCGCTGGACTAGGGGGTACGCAGTATTTT
CSAGLGGTQYF
>TRBJ2-3|18|TRBV5-1|-|TRBD2
TGCGCCAGCAGCTTGTTCGGGCTAGCGGGAGGGCAGGCAGATACGCAGTATTTT
CASSLFGLAGGQADTQYF
>TRBJ2-2|14|TRBV30|-|TRBD2
TGTGCCTGGAGCCTAGCGGGTTACACCGGGGAGCTGTTTTTT
CAWSLAGYTGELFF
>TRBJ1-5|15|TRBV6-1|-|TRBD1
TGTGCCAGCAGTTTTACAGGGGGCCGGGGGCAGCCCCAGCATTTT
CASSFTGGRGQPQHF
>TRBJ2-3|17|TRBV5-1|-|-
TGCGCCAGCAGCTCAAAAGCCGGGGGTGCGGACACAGATACGCAGTATTTT
CASSSKAGGADTDTQYF
>TRBJ2-1|15|TRBV9|-|-
TGTGCCAGCAGCGTAGCTGCGGGATCCTACAATGAGCAGTTCTTC
CASSVAAGSYNEQFF
>TRBJ1-1|14|TRBV2|-|-
TGTGCCAGCAGTGTTGCAGGGCAGTTCACTGAAGCTTTCTTT
CASSVAGQFTEAFF
>TRBJ2-7|12|TRBV5-1|-|TRBD2
TGCGCCAGATCCGGGACTACCTACGAGCAGTACTTC
CARSGTTYEQYF
>TRBJ2-1|18|TRBV12-5|-|TRBD2
TGTGCTAGTGGTCCTGGGACTAGCGGAGGAAGCTCCTACAATGAGCAGTTCTTC
CASGPGTSGGSSYNEQFF
>TRBJ1-5|13|TRBV18|-|-
TGTGCCAGCTCTGGGCAGGACAATCAGCCCCAGCATTTT
CASSGQDNQPQHF
>TRBJ1-2|13|TRBV27|-|TRBD1
TGTGCCAGCAGGAGACAGGGCGCTTATGGCTACACCTTC
CASRRQGAYGYTF
>TRBJ2-1|15|TRBV5-1|-|-
TGCGCCAGCAGCTTAACTAGCCCCCGTTGGGATGAGCAGTTCTTC
CASSLTSPRWDEQFF
>TRBJ2-7|15|TRBV28|-|TRBD1
TGTGCCAGCAGTTTCAGGGGGATCAGCTCCTACGAGCAGTACTTC
CASSFRGISSYEQYF
>TRBJ1-4|13|TRBV28|-|-
TGTGCCAGCAGTTTCCGGAGCCCCGAAAAACTGTTTTTT
CASSFRSPEKLFF
>TRBJ2-5|12|TRBV11-2|-|-
TGTGCCAGCAGCTTGCTGTACGGGACCCAGTACTTC
CASSLLYGTQYF
>TRBJ1-2|15|TRBV6-1|-|-
TGTGCCAGCGGGAGACAGGCGCAGGTTAACTATGGCTACACCTTC
CASGRQAQVNYGYTF
>TRBJ2-1|14|TRBV5-1|-|-
TGCGCCAGCAGCTTGGGCCAGAACTACAATGAGCAGTTCTTC
CASSLGQNYNEQFF
>TRBJ1-2|15|TRBV5-1|once|-
TGCGCCAGCAGCTTGGAACCTGAGGTTTTCTATGGCTACACCTTC
CASSLEPEVFYGYTF
>TRBJ2-1|13|TRBV29-1|-|TRBD2
TGCAGCGTTGTTGAGCGGGGCTACAATGAGCAGTTCTTC
CSVVERGYNEQFF
>TRBJ2-2|13|TRBV6-5|-|-
TGTGCCAGCAGGGCAGCGGGCACCGGGGAGCTGTTTTTT
CASRAAGTGELFF
>TRBJ1-2|14|TRBV6-1|once|TRBD1
TGTGCCAGCAGACAGGACAGGGCTAACTATGGCTACACCTTC
CASRQDRANYGYTF
>TRBJ1-5|15|TRBV14|-|-
TGTGCCAGCAGCCAAGTATGGCAACGCAATCAGCCCCAGCATTTT
CASSQVWQRNQPQHF
>TRBJ1-2|15|TRBV4-2|once|-
TGTGCCAGCAGCCAAGTTTTTACGACAGACTATGGCTACACCTTC
CASSQVFTTDYGYTF
>TRBJ2-1|15|TRBV5-1|-|TRBD2
TGCGCCAGCAGCGTTGTACTAGCGACAAACAATGAGCAGTTCTTC
CASSVVLATNNEQFF
>TRBJ2-3|18|TRBV10-1|-|TRBD2
TGCGCCAGCAGTGCAAAACCGGGACTAGCGGGAGTAAGGGATACGCAGTATTTT
CASSAKPGLAGVRDTQYF
>TRBJ2-7|15|TRBV4-1|-|-
TGCGCCAGCAGCCAACCACCCGGAGTCGCCTACGAGCAGTACTTC
CASSQPPGVAYEQYF
>TRBJ1-2|14|TRBV9|-|-
TGTGCCAGCAGCGTAGGAAGTCGGGTGGATGGCTACACCTTC
CASSVGSRVDGYTF
>TRBJ2-7|13|TRBV19|few|-
TGTGCCAGTAGTATGTGGCTTAACTACGAGCAGTACTTC
CASSMWLNYEQYF
>TRBJ2-5|13|TRBV5-1|-|-
TGCGCCAGCAGCCAAGGAGGCCCCGAGACCCAGTACTTC
CASSQGGPETQYF
>TRBJ2-7|15|TRBV7-6|-|-
TGTGCCAGCAGCTCTGGGGCGGGACCGGGTGCCGAGCAGTACTTC
CASSSGAGPGAEQYF
>TRBJ2-5|15|TRBV28|-|TRBD2
TGTGCCAGCAAAAAAGGGATAGCGGGGGAAGAGACCCAGTACTTC
CASKKGIAGEETQYF